These 13 T cell receptor beta chains share one sample of origin, sequenced in a study of blood T cell repertoires in COVID-19. Libraries were prepared by immunoSEQ multiplex PCR; TCRdb keeps only in-frame clonotypes and omits some of them. The sample has 250,000 or so clones, 75% to 90% seen once; the top ten hold 3%. The sequencing sample was made of peripheral blood. These receptors came from a woman in her 30s with active or convalescent COVID-19.

The rearrangement uses TRBV14 and TRBJ1-2; maybe TRBD1 (5 bases). The CDR3 spans 15 residues. The V end lost 4 bases, the J end lost 4 bases, and 16 bases lay between the germline ends. Germline CDR1 reads SGHDN; CDR2 reads FVKESK. The CDR3 nucleotides read TGTGCCAGCAGCCCATTGTCCCGCCAGGGCTATGGCTACACCTTC. Amino acid sequence: CASSPLSRQGYGYTF.

The chain recombines TRBV7-3 with TRBJ2-2, with TRBD1 matching over 8 bases. Germline-derived CDR1 and CDR2 are SGHTA and FQGTGA. CDR3 length: 16 amino acids. J was trimmed by 5 bases and V by 5 bases; bases with no gene match: 10. The CDR3 nucleotides read TGTGCCAGCAGCCCCCGTGGACAGGGTCGAACCGGGGAGCTGTTTTTT. Amino acid sequence: CASSPRGQGRTGELFF.

The chain carries TRBV5-4 and TRBJ2-5; 7 bases fit TRBD1. Germline V gene lookup returns CDR1 SGHNT and CDR2 YYREEE (reference sequence). Losses at the gene ends were 0 bases for V and 4 bases for J; bases not matched to a gene: 6. The CDR3 length is 15 residues. The CDR3 nucleotides read TGTGCCAGCAGCTTGGGACGAGGGGGCCCAGAGACCCAGTACTTC. This sequence encodes CASSLGRGGPETQYF.

This rearrangement joins TRBV9 to TRBJ2-2; 7 positions agree with TRBD1. This CDR3 is built from 15 residues. Germline V gives CDR1 SGDLS, CDR2 YYNGEE. The ends lost 0 bases at V and 7 bases at J; junction bases unmatched: 6. The CDR3 region has the DNA TGTGCCAGCAGCGTAGTAGGGACAGCGGTCGGGGAGCTGTTTTTT. It specifies CASSVVGTAVGELFF.

V gene TRBV7-2 combines with J gene TRBJ1-2; the D is unclear. This CDR3 contains 13 residues. V shed 0 bases and J shed 3 bases, with 5 bases lying between them. CDR1 and CDR2 from the germline V gene are SGHTA and FQGNSA. The CDR3: CASSLAGDYGYTF. The CDR3 DNA is TGTGCCAGCAGCTTAGCGGGCGACTATGGCTACACCTTC.

V and J are TRBV4-3 and TRBJ2-3; 7 positions match TRBD1. The germline CDR1 and CDR2 sequences are LGHNA and YSLEER. There are 16 residues in the CDR3. V trimming: 3 bases; J trimming: 0 bases; junction bases outside the gene matches: 6. Here the CDR3 reads CASSQAGQASTDTQYF. The CDR3 region has the DNA TGCGCCAGCAGCCAGGCTGGACAGGCAAGCACAGATACGCAGTATTTT.

The chain is built from TRBV6-1 and TRBJ2-3; the D is unclear. This CDR3 spans 16 amino acids. V was shortened by 2 bases and J by 0 bases, with 12 bases between the two germline ends. Germline V gene data show CDR1 as MNHNS and CDR2 as SASEGT. The CDR3 here is CASSESDRGSTDTQYF. For the CDR3, the DNA is TGTGCCAGCAGTGAATCAGATAGAGGTAGCACAGATACGCAGTATTTT.

J is TRBJ1-1 and V is TRBV5-4, with TRBD1 as a possible D gene (6 bases). Germline CDR1 SGHNT, CDR2 YYREEE (reference sequence). CDR3 length: 13 amino acids. Trimming pared 9 bases from V and 6 bases from J, leaving 18 bases between. CDR3 amino acids: CATTGQGNAEAFF. The CDR3 coding sequence is TGTGCCACCACAGGGCAGGGCAATGCTGAAGCTTTCTTT.

The chain couples TRBV6-2 or TRBV6-3 to TRBJ2-7, with 9 bases matching TRBD2. The CDR3 covers 16 residues. Germline V CDR1 and CDR2: MNHEY, SVGEGT. Unmatched junction bases numbered 15, after V lost 6 bases and J lost 6 bases. The CDR3: CASSQQGGGAGGEQYF. The CDR3, as DNA: TGTGCCAGCAGCCAACAAGGCGGGGGGGCCGGAGGCGAGCAGTACTTC.

The chain has TRBV2 and TRBJ1-5; possibly TRBD1 for D (5 bases). The CDR3 totals 15 residues. V dropped 6 bases and J dropped 6 bases, with 18 bases sitting between them. Germline-derived CDR1 and CDR2 are SNHLY and FYNNEI. In DNA, the CDR3 is TGTGCCAGCAGCCCTGAGGGAGGGGTGGGTCAGCCCCAGCATTTT. This encodes CASSPEGGVGQPQHF.

The gene calls are TRBV6-2 or TRBV6-3 and TRBJ1-1; D is unclear. Germline V CDR1 and CDR2: MNHEY, SVGEGT. This CDR3 region has 12 residues. Between the trimmed V and J ends, which lost 5 bases and 7 bases, there was a span of 11 bases. The CDR3 sequence: CASSNTRVEAFF. The CDR3 DNA reads as TGTGCCAGCAGTAACACCCGGGTTGAAGCTTTCTTT.

The chain couples TRBV6-1 to TRBJ2-2; 10 bases are a match to TRBD2. Germline assignment: CDR1 MNHNS and CDR2 SASEGT. This CDR3 is built from 15 residues. The J segment lost 6 bases and the V segment lost 3 bases, leaving 4 bases of the junction unmatched. CDR3 DNA sequence: TGTGCCAGCAGTGAGAGCGGGGGGGCCGCCGGGGAGCTGTTTTTT. Encoded protein: CASSESGGAAGELFF.

This chain joins TRBV7-3 and TRBJ2-3; no definite D call. There are 18 residues in the CDR3. Trimming removed 0 bases from V and 2 bases from J, with 18 bases in between. Looked up from germline, CDR1 is SGHTA and CDR2 is FQGTGA. In DNA form, the CDR3 reads TGTGCCAGCAGCTTAACTTGGCTCTTAAGTCCTTACACAGATACGCAGTATTTT. Protein: CASSLTWLLSPYTDTQYF.